These T cell receptor beta chains were read from a single sample in a study of blood T cell repertoires in COVID-19. Profiling relied on immunoSEQ multiplex PCR, and the TCRdb table lists in-frame clones only, not all of them. The sample includes about 6,800 clones, approximately 90% of them seen just once. Source material: peripheral blood. All receptors come from a human donor in a cohort sampled during active COVID-19. The CDR3 runs from the conserved cysteine through the conserved F or W. A D gene is named only where the DNA matches it firmly. Size is stated for part of the rows, as once, few or many counts, or as a class when the clone is expanded.

j_call: TRBJ2-1
clone_size: once
d_call: TRBD2
v_call: TRBV18
cdr3_aa: CASSPSAGGGEQFF
cdr3_nt: TGTGCCAGCTCACCGTCGGCGGGAGGGGGGGAGCAGTTCTTC

j_call: TRBJ1-4
clone_size: .
d_call: .
v_call: TRBV5-1
cdr3_aa: CASSPGVGRGEKLFF
cdr3_nt: TGCGCCAGCAGCCCGGGAGTAGGGAGGGGCGAAAAACTGTTTTTT

j_call: TRBJ2-3
clone_size: .
d_call: .
v_call: TRBV19
cdr3_aa: CASSITYTDTQYF
cdr3_nt: TGTGCCAGTAGTATAACCTACACAGATACGCAGTATTTT

j_call: TRBJ2-7
clone_size: .
d_call: TRBD2
v_call: TRBV28
cdr3_aa: CASSPYPLAGHHEQYF
cdr3_nt: TGTGCCAGCAGTCCCTATCCGTTAGCGGGGCACCACGAGCAGTACTTC

j_call: TRBJ1-5
clone_size: .
d_call: .
v_call: TRBV4-2
cdr3_aa: CASSQEQGSNQPQHF
cdr3_nt: TGTGCCAGCAGCCAAGAACAGGGCAGCAATCAGCCCCAGCATTTT

j_call: TRBJ2-7
clone_size: hyperexpanded
d_call: .
v_call: TRBV28
cdr3_aa: CASSAGPVPYEQYF
cdr3_nt: TGTGCCAGCAGCGCGGGACCGGTCCCCTACGAGCAGTACTTC

j_call: TRBJ1-2
clone_size: .
d_call: TRBD1
v_call: TRBV5-4
cdr3_aa: CASSLESGTGAHGYTF
cdr3_nt: TGTGCCAGCAGCTTGGAAAGTGGGACAGGGGCTCATGGCTACACCTTC

j_call: TRBJ1-6
clone_size: .
d_call: TRBD1
v_call: TRBV5-1
cdr3_aa: CASSYTRTGGDSPLHF
cdr3_nt: TGCGCCAGCAGCTACACCCGGACAGGGGGGGACTCACCCCTCCACTTT

j_call: TRBJ2-5
clone_size: .
d_call: TRBD1
v_call: TRBV20-1
cdr3_aa: CSANEQGWETQYF
cdr3_nt: TGCAGTGCTAATGAACAGGGGTGGGAGACCCAGTACTTC

j_call: TRBJ2-1
clone_size: few
d_call: TRBD2
v_call: TRBV5-8
cdr3_aa: CASSLAGLSPHEQFF
cdr3_nt: TGTGCCAGCAGCTTGGCGGGACTATCCCCCCATGAGCAGTTCTTC

j_call: TRBJ2-7
clone_size: .
d_call: TRBD2
v_call: TRBV4-1
cdr3_aa: CASSQGWTSGSYEQYF
cdr3_nt: TGCGCCAGCAGCCAAGGTTGGACTAGCGGGAGTTACGAGCAGTACTTC

j_call: TRBJ1-5
clone_size: .
d_call: .
v_call: TRBV29-1
cdr3_aa: CSVGGTDINQPQHF
cdr3_nt: TGCAGCGTGGGGGGGACGGATATCAATCAGCCCCAGCATTTT

j_call: TRBJ1-6
clone_size: few
d_call: .
v_call: TRBV3-1/TRBV3-2
cdr3_aa: CASSQGGSKNSPLHF
cdr3_nt: TGTGCCAGCAGCCAAGGGGGCAGCAAAAATTCACCCCTCCACTTT

j_call: TRBJ2-5
clone_size: .
d_call: TRBD2
v_call: TRBV20-1
cdr3_aa: CSASSSLSGGAMRLETQYF
cdr3_nt: TGCAGTGCTAGTTCTTCCCTAAGCGGGGGGGCGATGCGATTGGAGACCCAGTACTTC

j_call: TRBJ2-5
clone_size: .
d_call: .
v_call: TRBV7-9
cdr3_aa: CASSLGDSREETQYF
cdr3_nt: TGTGCCAGCAGCTTAGGTGACAGTAGGGAAGAGACCCAGTACTTC

j_call: TRBJ2-7
clone_size: .
d_call: TRBD2
v_call: TRBV12-5
cdr3_aa: CASGLRGGSGSSREQYF
cdr3_nt: TGTGCTAGTGGTTTGAGGGGGGGTAGCGGGAGTTCGCGAGAGCAGTACTTC

j_call: TRBJ2-7
clone_size: .
d_call: TRBD2
v_call: TRBV5-5
cdr3_aa: CASSLAPSGGFYEQYF
cdr3_nt: TGTGCCAGCAGCTTGGCCCCTAGCGGGGGTTTTTACGAGCAGTACTTC

j_call: TRBJ2-1
clone_size: .
d_call: .
v_call: TRBV4-1
cdr3_aa: CASSQEPGDRRNEQFF
cdr3_nt: TGCGCCAGCAGCCAAGAGCCAGGGGACCGCCGGAATGAGCAGTTCTTC

j_call: TRBJ2-1
clone_size: .
d_call: .
v_call: TRBV7-2
cdr3_aa: CASSSRSYNEQFF
cdr3_nt: TGTGCCAGCAGCTCCCGGTCCTACAATGAGCAGTTCTTC

j_call: TRBJ2-1
clone_size: once
d_call: TRBD2
v_call: TRBV3-1/TRBV3-2
cdr3_aa: CASSQVTSGRAHNEQFF
cdr3_nt: TGTGCCAGCAGCCAAGTGACTAGCGGGAGGGCCCACAATGAGCAGTTCTTC

j_call: TRBJ2-4
clone_size: .
d_call: .
v_call: TRBV5-1
cdr3_aa: CASSLGSQVDFQYF
cdr3_nt: TGCGCCAGCAGCTTGGGTAGTCAAGTAGATTTTCAGTACTTC

j_call: TRBJ1-3
clone_size: .
d_call: .
v_call: TRBV5-1
cdr3_aa: CASSQGLSASGNTIYF
cdr3_nt: TGCGCCAGCAGCCAAGGACTATCCGCCTCTGGAAACACCATATATTTT

j_call: TRBJ1-2
clone_size: .
d_call: TRBD1
v_call: TRBV6-5
cdr3_aa: CASSQTGLDGYTF
cdr3_nt: TGTGCCAGCAGCCAGACAGGGTTAGATGGCTACACCTTC

j_call: TRBJ1-5
clone_size: .
d_call: .
v_call: TRBV4-1
cdr3_aa: CASSQDGHWDQPQHF
cdr3_nt: TGCGCCAGCAGCCAAGATGGGCACTGGGATCAGCCCCAGCATTTT

j_call: TRBJ2-5
clone_size: .
d_call: TRBD2
v_call: TRBV19
cdr3_aa: CASSVLSGGIETQYF
cdr3_nt: TGTGCCAGTAGTGTCCTGTCGGGAGGAATTGAGACCCAGTACTTC

j_call: TRBJ2-3
clone_size: .
d_call: .
v_call: TRBV28
cdr3_aa: CASSTTGWGTDTQYF
cdr3_nt: TGTGCCAGCAGTACAACGGGGTGGGGCACAGATACGCAGTATTTT

j_call: TRBJ1-6
clone_size: medium-sized
d_call: .
v_call: TRBV5-1
cdr3_aa: CASSLETGRSPLHF
cdr3_nt: TGCGCCAGCAGCTTGGAAACAGGGCGTTCACCCCTCCACTTT

j_call: TRBJ2-7
clone_size: .
d_call: TRBD1
v_call: TRBV9
cdr3_aa: CASSVGETGAYEQYF
cdr3_nt: TGTGCCAGCAGCGTAGGGGAAACAGGGGCCTACGAGCAGTACTTC

j_call: TRBJ1-2
clone_size: .
d_call: TRBD1
v_call: TRBV5-1
cdr3_aa: CASSFTGVGGYTF
cdr3_nt: TGCGCCAGCAGCTTCACAGGGGTAGGAGGCTACACCTTC